The 16 T cell receptor beta chains presented below share a single source sample, sequenced in a study of vaccination effects on CD4 cells after COVID-19. Antigen-specific CD4+ T cell clonotypes were called by their expansion after viral peptide-pool culture in ViraFEST. Cultured cells yielded isolated CD4+ T cells after less than 11 days. According to the study, vaccine recipients showed no prior SARS-CoV-2 infection and negative nucleocapsid antibodies. Profiling relied on immunoSEQ multiplex PCR, and the TCRdb table lists in-frame clones only, not all of them. This table has under 80,000 clones, 78% appearing once. Their specific antigens are unknown. Here the sequenced sample was CD4+ T cells from PBMCs cultured with SARS-CoV-2 spike peptides, taken before COVID-19 vaccination. Receptor source: a human donor who received a COVID-19 vaccine.

This clone has more than one count but fewer than ten. V is TRBV5-1 and J is TRBJ1-1; the D is unclear. Germline V lookup: CDR1 SGHRS, CDR2 YFSETQ. The ends were cut back, 2 bases at V and 0 bases at J, with 5 bases in the middle. The CDR3 length is 13 residues. CDR3 protein: CASSFSMNTEAFF. Here the CDR3 DNA reads TGCGCCAGCAGCTTTTCTATGAACACTGAAGCTTTCTTT.

The CDR3 nucleotides read TGTGCCAGCAGCGTAGGAAGGGACGGCTCCCTGAACACTGAAGCTTTCTTT. Translating gives CASSVGRDGSLNTEAFF. The J gene is TRBJ1-1, the V gene TRBV9, with D maybe TRBD1 (5 bases). CDR1 is SGDLS and CDR2 is YYNGEE in the germline V gene. This CDR3 is 17 amino acids long. The V end lost 0 bases, the J end lost 0 bases, and 15 bases lay between the germline ends.

This chain links TRBV5-1 with TRBJ1-1; D not certain. The CDR3 totals 14 residues. In germline, CDR1 is SGHRS, CDR2 YFSETQ. The V end lost 6 bases, the J end lost 1 base, and 13 bases lay between the germline ends. CDR3 sequence reads: CASKVGSANTEAFF. CDR3 DNA: TGCGCCAGCAAGGTGGGTTCGGCGAACACTGAAGCTTTCTTT.

The CDR3 DNA reads as TGCGCCAGCAGCGAGGACAGGGGGCTGAAAGGCTACACCTTC. As protein: CASSEDRGLKGYTF. J is TRBJ1-2 and V is TRBV5-1; the match to TRBD1 covers 11 bases. Germline loops: CDR1 SGHRS, CDR2 YFSETQ. After removal of 4 bases from V and 8 bases from J, the junction contained 7 bases not matched to a gene. The CDR3 has 14 residues.

In nucleotides, the CDR3 is TGTGCCAGCAGCCAACAACTCACTAGCGGGAACACAGATACGCAGTATTTT. Protein: CASSQQLTSGNTDTQYF. This sequence joins TRBV14 and TRBJ2-3; 10 nucleotides line up with TRBD2. V lost 2 bases to trimming and J lost 2 bases; unmatched junction nucleotides: 7. This CDR3 spans 17 amino acids. Per the germline V gene, CDR1 is SGHDN and CDR2 is FVKESK.

The V call is TRBV5-1, the J call TRBJ2-1; 9 bases are shared with TRBD1. This CDR3 is built from 14 residues. V lost 2 bases to trimming and J lost 6 bases; unmatched junction nucleotides: 3. Germline V CDR1 and CDR2: SGHRS, YFSETQ. CDR3: CASSLQGASNEQFF. The CDR3, as DNA: TGCGCCAGCAGCTTACAGGGGGCTTCCAATGAGCAGTTCTTC.

The chain joins TRBV6-6 to TRBJ2-3; possibly TRBD2 for D (6 bases). The V gene's germline CDR1 is MNHNY and CDR2 SVGAGI (reference sequence). V dropped 4 bases and J dropped 1 base, with 6 bases sitting between them. The CDR3 has 13 residues. As DNA, the CDR3 is TGTGCCAGCAGTTGGGGGGGCACAGATACGCAGTATTTT. Amino acids: CASSWGGTDTQYF.

The chain carries TRBV7-3 and TRBJ2-5; TRBD2 is a possible D gene (6 bases). The CDR3 has 15 amino acids. Deletions cut 4 bases from V and 5 bases from J, with 17 bases between. Germline V CDR1 and CDR2: SGHTA, FQGTGA. The DNA for the CDR3 is TGTGCCAGCAGCTCCCAAGCGGGCGGGATGGAGACCCAGTACTTC. As protein: CASSSQAGGMETQYF.

The chain combines TRBV11-2 with TRBJ2-3, with 7 bases fitting TRBD1. The CDR3 has 14 amino acids. The germline CDR1 and CDR2 sequences are SGHAT and FQNNGV. The V and J ends lost 5 bases and 3 bases, in that order; junction bases with no gene match: 5. The CDR3, as DNA: TGTGCCAGCAGCAGGGACAGAGCGACAGATACGCAGTATTTT. The encoded protein is CASSRDRATDTQYF.

The V call is TRBV6-5, the J call TRBJ1-2, with 9 bases that match TRBD1. J was trimmed by 1 base and V by 8 bases; bases with no gene match: 2. The CDR3 runs 13 residues. Germline V gene sequence: CDR1 MNHEY, CDR2 SVGAGI. The CDR3 region has the DNA TGTGCCAGCGGGGGACAGGGTAACTATGGCTACACCTTC. It is translated as CASGGQGNYGYTF.

The DNA of the CDR3 is TGTGCCAGCAGCCTCGGGGCGGATAGCTCCTACAATGAGCAGTTCTTC. Translating gives CASSLGADSSYNEQFF. The rearrangement links TRBV7-2 to TRBJ2-1; the D call may be TRBD1 or TRBD2 (5 bases each). The CDR3 sequence is 16 residues long. Trimming took off 5 bases at V and 0 bases at J, with 14 bases between the two ends. Germline V CDR1 and CDR2: SGHTA, FQGNSA.

The chain employs TRBV18 and TRBJ2-1, with D possibly matching TRBD2 (6 bases). Germline lookup yields CDR1 KGHSH and CDR2 LQKENI. CDR3 size: 17 residues. The V end was cut by 1 base, the J end by 4 bases, with 17 bases between. The DNA of the CDR3 is TGTGCCAGCTCACCACAGGAAATGGGGGGATCTTACAATGAGCAGTTCTTC. Translated: CASSPQEMGGSYNEQFF. Supplemented by reference TRBV18 and TRBJ2-1, the full variable domain reads NAGVMQNPRHLVRRRGQEARLRCSPMKGHSHVYWYRQLPEEGLKFMVYLQKENIIDESGMPKERFSAEFPKEGPSILRIQQVVRGDSAAYFCASSPQEMGGSYNEQFFGPGTRLTVL.

This rearrangement joins TRBV24-1 to TRBJ2-3, with D perhaps TRBD1 or TRBD2 (5 bases each). The CDR3 is 15 amino acids. V shed 7 bases and J shed 3 bases, with 16 bases lying between them. CDR1 KGHDR and CDR2 SFDVKD come from the germline V gene. CDR3 in amino acids: CATRPGRQGTDTQYF. In DNA, the CDR3 is TGTGCCACCAGGCCGGGGCGTCAGGGAACAGATACGCAGTATTTT.

The chain recombines TRBV5-1 with TRBJ1-5; perhaps TRBD1 as D (6 bases). There are 15 residues in the CDR3. Between the trimmed V and J ends, which lost 0 bases and 2 bases, there was a span of 9 bases. Per the germline V gene, CDR1 is SGHRS and CDR2 is YFSETQ. CDR3 sequence (DNA): TGCGCCAGCAGCTTGGGGGGGCCGGGCAATCAGCCCCAGCATTTT. Encoded protein: CASSLGGPGNQPQHF.

The rearrangement links TRBV19 to TRBJ1-6; 10 nucleotides match TRBD1. The CDR3 spans 14 residues. V shed 7 bases, J shed 9 bases, and the junction held 6 bases outside the gene matches. Germline V gene lookup returns CDR1 LNHDA and CDR2 SQIVND (reference sequence). The CDR3 DNA sequence: TGTGCCAGTACTCCAGACAGGGGGCCTTCACCCCTCCACTTT. This translates into CASTPDRGPSPLHF. Combining the CDR3 with reference TRBV19 and TRBJ1-6 gives the whole variable domain DGGITQSPKYLFRKEGQNVTLSCEQNLNHDAMYWYRQDPGQGLRLIYYSQIVNDFQKGDIAEGYSVSREKKESFPLTVTSAQKNPTAFYLCASTPDRGPSPLHFGNGTRLTVT.

This clone turned up a few times. This chain connects TRBV2 to TRBJ1-2, with D maybe TRBD1 (6 bases). Deletions cut 7 bases from V and 0 bases from J, with 15 bases between. CDR3 size: 15 residues. Germline V gene sequence: CDR1 SNHLY, CDR2 FYNNEI. The CDR3 region is CASNPQGNSNYGYTF. CDR3 nucleotide sequence: TGTGCCAGCAATCCCCAGGGGAACTCTAACTATGGCTACACCTTC.